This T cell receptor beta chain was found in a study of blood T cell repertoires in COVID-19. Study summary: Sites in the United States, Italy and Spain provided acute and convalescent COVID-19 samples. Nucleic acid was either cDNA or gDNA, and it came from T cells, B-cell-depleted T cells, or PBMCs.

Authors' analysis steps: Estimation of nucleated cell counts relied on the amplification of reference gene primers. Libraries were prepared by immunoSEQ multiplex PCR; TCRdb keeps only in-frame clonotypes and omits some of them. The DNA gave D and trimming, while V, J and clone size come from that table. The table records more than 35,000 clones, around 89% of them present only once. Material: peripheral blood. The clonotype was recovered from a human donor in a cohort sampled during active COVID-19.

Here the CDR3 reads CASSPPMGASSYNEQFF. In nucleotides, the CDR3 is TGTGCCAGCTCACCACCGATGGGAGCGAGCTCCTACAATGAGCAGTTCTTC. This chain connects TRBV18 to TRBJ2-1; D possibly corresponds to TRBD2 (5 bases). V was shortened by 0 bases and J by 0 bases, with 12 bases between the two germline ends. This CDR3 spans 17 amino acids. Germline-derived CDR1 and CDR2 are KGHSH and LQKENI.